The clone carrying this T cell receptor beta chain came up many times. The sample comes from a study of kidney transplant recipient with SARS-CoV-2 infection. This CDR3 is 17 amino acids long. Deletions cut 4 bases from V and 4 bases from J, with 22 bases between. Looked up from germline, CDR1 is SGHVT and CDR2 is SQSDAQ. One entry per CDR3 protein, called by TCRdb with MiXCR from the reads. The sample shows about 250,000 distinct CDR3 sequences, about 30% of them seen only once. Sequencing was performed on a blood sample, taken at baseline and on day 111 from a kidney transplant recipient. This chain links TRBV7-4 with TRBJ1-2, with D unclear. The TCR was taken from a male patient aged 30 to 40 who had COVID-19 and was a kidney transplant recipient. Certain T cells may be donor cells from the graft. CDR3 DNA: TGTGCCAGCAGCTACGCTTGTTCAGCTCGAAAGACCTATGGCTACACCTTC. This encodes CASSYACSARKTYGYTF.